Described below is a single T cell receptor (beta chain) sequence and its context. Its antigen is currently unknown. The hyperthyroidism was newly diagnosed and had lasted under 2 months; the patients were aged 18 to 65. The sample belongs to a study of T cells in Graves' hyperthyroidism and ophthalmopathy. Regarding the study as a whole: Most thyroid clonotypes expanded above 0.001 were also detected in blood.

CDR1 is GTSNPN and CDR2 is SVGIG in the germline V gene (reference sequence). The CDR3 has 12 residues. With 1 base removed from V and 3 bases from J, the gap between germline ends came to 7 bases. RNA transcripts yielded amplified TCR beta CDR3 regions. HTBI primers were used for first-round RT-PCR of the TCR CDR3. Using its own MiXCR run on the multiplex PCR reads, TCRdb lists one record per CDR3 protein. This sample yields more than 300,000 distinct CDR3 sequences, of which around 14% are seen a single time; around 23% belongs to the top ten. The chain has TRBV30 and TRBJ2-7; D uncertain. What was sequenced was blood. The TCR originated in a woman in her 30s with Graves' hyperthyroidism. The CDR3 sequence: CAWSGRVYEQYF. DNA of the CDR3: TGTGCCTGGAGTGGACGAGTCTACGAGCAGTACTTC.